Below, 14 T cell receptor beta chains from the same sample are listed, as sequenced in a study of cytomegalovirus exposure and HLA in healthy donors. Sequencing used immunoSEQ multiplex PCR; TCRdb keeps in-frame clones, though not all of them. Counted here are about 63,000 clones, roughly 94% occurring once; the ten biggest clones make up around 7%. Sample: PBMCs. These receptor sequences come from a woman between 18 and 29 years old in good health and CMV-seropositive.

This chain joins TRBV6-5 and TRBJ2-7; the D gene is possibly TRBD1 (6 bases). This CDR3 is built from 15 residues. Germline V CDR1 and CDR2: MNHEY, SVGAGI. V was clipped by 8 bases and J by 3 bases, with 20 bases between them. CDR3 sequence (DNA): TGTGCCAGCCGCCAGGGACAACTCTATAACTACGAGCAGTACTTC. This sequence encodes CASRQGQLYNYEQYF.

This rearrangement joins TRBV2 to TRBJ2-7, with 7 positions matching TRBD1. This CDR3 is 14 amino acids long. Germline V gene lookup returns CDR1 SNHLY and CDR2 FYNNEI. J was trimmed by 2 bases and V by 3 bases; bases with no gene match: 4. This chain's CDR3 is CASSEWDSTYEQYF. The CDR3 nucleotides are TGTGCCAGCAGTGAGTGGGACAGCACCTACGAGCAGTACTTC.

J is TRBJ1-1 and V is TRBV18; D remains unclear. Germline values: CDR1 KGHSH, CDR2 LQKENI. The CDR3 covers 15 residues. Between the trimmed V and J ends, which lost 3 bases and 6 bases, there was a span of 17 bases. CDR3 in DNA: TGTGCCAGCTCACCTATATCATCGGGATACGCTGAAGCTTTCTTT. This sequence encodes CASSPISSGYAEAFF.

The chain uses TRBV2 and TRBJ1-2; TRBD1 matches 12 bases. The V gene end was trimmed by 7 bases and the J gene end by 7 bases; junction bases not matched to a gene: 4. Germline CDR1 and CDR2: SNHLY and FYNNEI. There are 13 residues in the CDR3. CDR3: CASTGTGGFGYTF. Written as DNA, the CDR3 is TGTGCCAGCACCGGGACAGGGGGCTTTGGCTACACCTTC.

V is TRBV27 and J is TRBJ2-2, with TRBD1 as a possible D gene (6 bases). V lost 7 bases and J 4 bases, leaving 19 bases between the germline ends. From germline, CDR1 is MNHEY and CDR2 SMNVEV (reference sequence). This CDR3 region has 16 residues. CDR3 in DNA: TGTGCCAGCACCCCAAGGAACAGGGCGGGCACCGGGGAGCTGTTTTTT. Translation: CASTPRNRAGTGELFF.

The V gene is TRBV5-5, the J gene TRBJ2-7; possible D gene TRBD1, 7 bases. V lost 1 base and J 2 bases, leaving 10 bases between the germline ends. CDR1 and CDR2 from the germline V gene are SGHKS and YYEKEE (reference sequence). CDR3 length equals 14 residues. CDR3 region: CASSLQGGPYEQYF. CDR3 nucleotides: TGTGCCAGCAGCTTGCAGGGGGGTCCCTACGAGCAGTACTTC.

This clone was detected once. The chain has TRBV19 and TRBJ1-1, with D unresolved. This CDR3 contains 12 residues. The germline gives CDR1 LNHDA, CDR2 SQIVND (reference sequence). V was clipped by 2 bases and J by 1 base, with 2 bases between them. In DNA, the CDR3 is TGTGCCAGTAGTATACGGAACACTGAAGCTTTCTTT. This codes for CASSIRNTEAFF. The entire variable domain, with the rest obtained from reference TRBV19 and TRBJ1-1, is as follows: DGGITQSPKYLFRKEGQNVTLSCEQNLNHDAMYWYRQDPGQGLRLIYYSQIVNDFQKGDIAEGYSVSREKKESFPLTVTSAQKNPTAFYLCASSIRNTEAFFGQGTRLTVV.

The rearrangement uses TRBV14 and TRBJ2-2; TRBD2 matches at 7 bases. V lost 0 bases to trimming and J lost 4 bases; unmatched junction nucleotides: 8. Germline V lookup: CDR1 SGHDN, CDR2 FVKESK. The CDR3 loop spans 17 amino acids. CDR3 in amino acids: CASSQDQTGGPTGELFF. The CDR3 DNA reads TGTGCCAGCAGCCAAGATCAAACGGGAGGCCCCACCGGGGAGCTGTTTTTT.

The gene calls are TRBV7-9 and TRBJ2-2; 7 bases are shared with TRBD1. Germline V CDR1 and CDR2: SEHNR, FQNEAQ (reference sequence). The CDR3 has 15 residues. With 6 bases clipped from V and 3 bases from J, the junction kept 7 bases outside the gene matches. The CDR3 bases are TGTGCCAGCAGACCCGACAGGGACCACACCGGGGAGCTGTTTTTT. Translating it yields CASRPDRDHTGELFF.

This clone was counted a single time. CDR3 nucleotides: TGCAGTGCAATACACAGCTATGGCTACACCTTC. Its translation is CSAIHSYGYTF. V usage is TRBV20-1 and J usage is TRBJ1-2; D uncertain. In germline, CDR1 is DFQATT, CDR2 SNEGSKA (reference sequence). The V gene lost 6 bases and the J gene lost 4 bases, with 9 bases spanning the gap. The CDR3 totals 11 residues.

The sample holds one count of this clone. The J gene is TRBJ1-2, the V gene TRBV11-2; 8 positions agree with TRBD1. This CDR3 is 14 amino acids long. The J segment lost 7 bases and the V segment lost 3 bases, leaving 7 bases of the junction unmatched. Per germline, CDR1 SGHAT and CDR2 FQNNGV. Written as DNA, the CDR3 is TGTGCCAGCAGCTTTCCATCAACAGGGGGTGGCTACACCTTC. This codes for CASSFPSTGGGYTF.

The chain couples TRBV2 to TRBJ1-6, with TRBD1 identical over 7 bases. The CDR3 is 15 residues long. Germline V CDR1 and CDR2: SNHLY, FYNNEI. The J segment lost 5 bases and the V segment lost 4 bases, leaving 5 bases of the junction unmatched. The CDR3 DNA reads as TGTGCCAGCAGTGGTCCGGGACAGAATAATTCACCCCTCCACTTT. This sequence encodes CASSGPGQNNSPLHF.

The V call is TRBV2, the J call TRBJ2-7; a possible D gene is TRBD1 (5 bases). This CDR3 has 16 residues. Trimming pared 0 bases from V and 3 bases from J, leaving 15 bases between. Per the germline V gene, CDR1 is SNHLY and CDR2 is FYNNEI. This chain's CDR3 is CASSEAQGYSFYEQYF. The CDR3 DNA sequence: TGTGCCAGCAGTGAAGCGCAGGGTTACTCCTTCTACGAGCAGTACTTC. Drawing the rest from reference TRBV2 and TRBJ2-7, the complete variable domain is EPEVTQTPSHQVTQMGQEVILRCVPISNHLYFYWYRQILGQKVEFLVSFYNNEISEKSEIFDDQFSVERPDGSNFTLKIRSTKLEDSAMYFCASSEAQGYSFYEQYFGPGTRLTVT.

The rearrangement uses TRBV19 and TRBJ2-3; the match to TRBD1 covers 7 bases. Germline values: CDR1 LNHDA, CDR2 SQIVND (reference sequence). The CDR3 is made up of 13 amino acids. The ends lost 7 bases at V and 4 bases at J; junction bases unmatched: 5. The CDR3 reads CASKNRGADTQYF. In DNA, the CDR3 is TGTGCCAGTAAAAACAGGGGCGCAGATACGCAGTATTTT.